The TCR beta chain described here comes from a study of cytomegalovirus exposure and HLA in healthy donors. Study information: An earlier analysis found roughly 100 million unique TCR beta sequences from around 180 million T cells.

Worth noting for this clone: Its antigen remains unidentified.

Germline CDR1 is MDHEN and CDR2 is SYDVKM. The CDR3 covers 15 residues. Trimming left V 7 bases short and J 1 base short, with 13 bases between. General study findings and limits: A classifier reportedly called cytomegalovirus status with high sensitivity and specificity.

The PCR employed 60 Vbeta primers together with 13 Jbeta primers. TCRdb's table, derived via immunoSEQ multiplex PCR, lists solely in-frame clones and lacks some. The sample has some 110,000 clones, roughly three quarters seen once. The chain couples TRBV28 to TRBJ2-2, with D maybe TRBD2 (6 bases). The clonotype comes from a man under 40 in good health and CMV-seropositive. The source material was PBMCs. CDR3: CASKGGVRNTGELFF. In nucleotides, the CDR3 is TGTGCCAGCAAGGGCGGGGTTCGGAACACCGGGGAGCTGTTTTTT.